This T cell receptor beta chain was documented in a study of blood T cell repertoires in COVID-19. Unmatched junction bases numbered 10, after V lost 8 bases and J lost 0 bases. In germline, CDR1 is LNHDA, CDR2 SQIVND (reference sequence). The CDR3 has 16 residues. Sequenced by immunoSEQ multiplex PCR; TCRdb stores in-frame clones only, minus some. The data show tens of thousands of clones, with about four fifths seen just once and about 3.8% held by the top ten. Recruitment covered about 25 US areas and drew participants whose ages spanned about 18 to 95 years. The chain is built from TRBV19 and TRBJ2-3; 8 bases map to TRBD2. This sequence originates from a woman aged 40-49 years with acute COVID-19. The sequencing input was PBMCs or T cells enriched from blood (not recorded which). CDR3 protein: CASGELGGRSTDTQYF. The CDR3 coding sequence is TGTGCCAGTGGGGAGCTTGGCGGGAGGAGCACAGATACGCAGTATTTT. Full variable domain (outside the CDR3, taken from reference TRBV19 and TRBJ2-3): DGGITQSPKYLFRKEGQNVTLSCEQNLNHDAMYWYRQDPGQGLRLIYYSQIVNDFQKGDIAEGYSVSREKKESFPLTVTSAQKNPTAFYLCASGELGGRSTDTQYFGPGTRLTVL.